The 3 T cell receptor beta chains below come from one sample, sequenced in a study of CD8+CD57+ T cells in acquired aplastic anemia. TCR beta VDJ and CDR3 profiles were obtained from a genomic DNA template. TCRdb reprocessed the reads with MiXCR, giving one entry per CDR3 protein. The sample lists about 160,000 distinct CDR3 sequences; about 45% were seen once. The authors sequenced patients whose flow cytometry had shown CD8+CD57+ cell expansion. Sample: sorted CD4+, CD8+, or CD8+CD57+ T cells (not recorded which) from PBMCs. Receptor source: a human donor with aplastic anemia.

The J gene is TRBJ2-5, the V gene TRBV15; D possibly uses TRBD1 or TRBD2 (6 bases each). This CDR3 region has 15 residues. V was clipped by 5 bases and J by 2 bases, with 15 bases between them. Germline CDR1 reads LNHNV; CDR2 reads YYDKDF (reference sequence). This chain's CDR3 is CATSGLPGAQETQYF. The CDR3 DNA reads TGTGCCACCAGCGGGCTACCGGGGGCTCAAGAGACCCAGTACTTC.

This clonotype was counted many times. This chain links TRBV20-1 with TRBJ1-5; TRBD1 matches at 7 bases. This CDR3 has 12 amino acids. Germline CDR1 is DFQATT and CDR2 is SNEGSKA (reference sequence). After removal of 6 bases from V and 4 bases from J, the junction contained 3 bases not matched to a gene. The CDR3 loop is CSAMTGNQPQHF. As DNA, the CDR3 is TGCAGTGCAATGACAGGGAATCAGCCCCAGCATTTT.

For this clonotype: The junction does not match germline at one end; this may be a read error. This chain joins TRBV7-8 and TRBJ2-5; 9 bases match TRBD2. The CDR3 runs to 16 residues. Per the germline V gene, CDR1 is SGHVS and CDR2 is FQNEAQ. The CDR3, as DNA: TGTGCCTGCAGCGCTCGACCAGCGGGGGGACAAGAGACCCAGTACTTC. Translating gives CACSARPAGGQETQYF.